This T cell receptor beta chain was recorded in a study of blood T cells in healthy people across ages. General study findings and limits: Unknown donor CMV status possibly confounded expanded clonotype changes.

About this clonotype: Its antigen is still unknown.

Peripheral blood samples of around 11 milliliters were drawn from each donor. CDR3 length equals 14 residues. V gave up 2 bases and J gave up 11 bases, with 18 bases separating them. Germline V gene lookup returns CDR1 GTSNPN and CDR2 SVGIG (reference sequence). A second PCR, run for about 7 to 11 cycles, used a sample-barcoded 5' primer plus a J-beta primer mix. Every cDNA molecule bore a tag from a template-switch adaptor containing 12 random nucleotides. One entry per CDR3 protein, called by TCRdb with MiXCR from the 5' RACE reads. The sample lists around 1.7 million distinct CDR3 sequences; over 25% were seen once.

The V call is TRBV30, the J call TRBJ1-4, with D uncertain. The sequencing sample was made of blood. The receptor's source is a woman under 40 in good health. The CDR3 DNA reads as TGTGCCTGGAGTTTCGGGGTTTTCTCGGGGAAACTGTTTTTT. Amino acid sequence: CAWSFGVFSGKLFF.